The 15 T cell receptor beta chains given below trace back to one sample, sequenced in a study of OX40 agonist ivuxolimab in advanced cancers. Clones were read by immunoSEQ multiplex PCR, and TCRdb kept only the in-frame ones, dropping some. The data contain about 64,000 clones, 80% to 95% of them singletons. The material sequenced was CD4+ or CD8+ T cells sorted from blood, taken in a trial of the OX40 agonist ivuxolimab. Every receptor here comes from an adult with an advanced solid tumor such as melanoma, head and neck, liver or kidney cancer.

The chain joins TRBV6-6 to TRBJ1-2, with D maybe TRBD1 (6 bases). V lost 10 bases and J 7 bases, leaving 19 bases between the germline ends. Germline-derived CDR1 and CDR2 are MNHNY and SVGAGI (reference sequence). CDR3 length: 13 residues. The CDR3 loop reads CATTLAPTGGYTF. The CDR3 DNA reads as TGTGCCACCACCCTGGCTCCGACAGGTGGCTACACCTTC.

Here the CDR3 reads CASSLALGRTSPLHF. As DNA, the CDR3 is TGTGCCAGCAGCTTGGCTCTAGGGAGGACTTCACCCCTCCACTTT. The chain uses TRBV11-2 and TRBJ1-6; no reliable D call. V shed 3 bases and J shed 9 bases, with 15 bases lying between them. Germline V gene data show CDR1 as SGHAT and CDR2 as FQNNGV. CDR3 size: 15 residues. Combining the CDR3 with reference TRBV11-2 and TRBJ1-6 gives the whole variable domain EAGVAQSPRYKIIEKRQSVAFWCNPISGHATLYWYQQILGQGPKLLIQFQNNGVVDDSQLPKDRFSAERLKGVDSTLKIQPAKLEDSAVYLCASSLALGRTSPLHFGNGTRLTVT.

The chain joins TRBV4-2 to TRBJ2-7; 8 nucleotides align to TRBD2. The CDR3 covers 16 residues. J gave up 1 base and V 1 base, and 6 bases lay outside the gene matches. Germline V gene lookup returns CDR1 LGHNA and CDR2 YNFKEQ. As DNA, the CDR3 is TGTGCCAGCAGCCAAGTGGTTAGCGGGGAGTCCTACGAGCAGTACTTC. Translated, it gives CASSQVVSGESYEQYF.

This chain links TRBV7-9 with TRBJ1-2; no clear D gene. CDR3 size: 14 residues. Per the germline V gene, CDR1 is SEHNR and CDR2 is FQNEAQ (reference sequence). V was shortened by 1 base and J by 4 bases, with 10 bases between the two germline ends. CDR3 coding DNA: TGTGCCAGCAGCTTAGTAGGGCTAGGCTATGGCTACACCTTC. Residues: CASSLVGLGYGYTF. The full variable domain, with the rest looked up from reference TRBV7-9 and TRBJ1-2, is DTGVSQNPRHKITKRGQNVTFRCDPISEHNRLYWYRQTLGQGPEFLTYFQNEAQLEKSRLLSDRFSAERPKGSFSTLEIQRTEQGDSAMYLCASSLVGLGYGYTFGSGTRLTVV.

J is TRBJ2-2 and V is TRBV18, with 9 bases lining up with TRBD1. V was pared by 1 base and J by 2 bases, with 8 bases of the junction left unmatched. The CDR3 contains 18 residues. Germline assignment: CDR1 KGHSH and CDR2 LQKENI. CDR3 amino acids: CASSPLSPGQGNTGELFF. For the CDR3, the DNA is TGTGCCAGCTCACCACTCTCTCCGGGACAGGGTAACACCGGGGAGCTGTTTTTT.

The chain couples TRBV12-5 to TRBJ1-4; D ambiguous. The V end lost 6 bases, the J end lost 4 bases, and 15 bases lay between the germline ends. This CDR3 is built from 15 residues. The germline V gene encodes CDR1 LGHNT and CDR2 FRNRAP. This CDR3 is CASGPGEAGNEKLFF. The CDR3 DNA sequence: TGTGCTAGTGGCCCCGGGGAGGCAGGTAATGAAAAACTGTTTTTT.

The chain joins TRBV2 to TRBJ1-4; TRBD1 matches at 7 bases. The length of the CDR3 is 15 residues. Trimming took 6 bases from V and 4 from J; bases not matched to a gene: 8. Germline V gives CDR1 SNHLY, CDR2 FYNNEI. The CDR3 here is CASREQGINNEKLFF. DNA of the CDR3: TGTGCCAGCAGAGAACAGGGGATCAATAATGAAAAACTGTTTTTT. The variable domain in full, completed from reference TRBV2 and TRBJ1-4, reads EPEVTQTPSHQVTQMGQEVILRCVPISNHLYFYWYRQILGQKVEFLVSFYNNEISEKSEIFDDQFSVERPDGSNFTLKIRSTKLEDSAMYFCASREQGINNEKLFFGSGTQLSVL.

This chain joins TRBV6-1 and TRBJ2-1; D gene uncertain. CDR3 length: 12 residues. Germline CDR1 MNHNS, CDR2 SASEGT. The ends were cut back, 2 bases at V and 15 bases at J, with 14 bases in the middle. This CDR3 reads CASSELAHPGFF. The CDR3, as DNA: TGTGCCAGCAGTGAATTGGCCCACCCGGGGTTCTTC.

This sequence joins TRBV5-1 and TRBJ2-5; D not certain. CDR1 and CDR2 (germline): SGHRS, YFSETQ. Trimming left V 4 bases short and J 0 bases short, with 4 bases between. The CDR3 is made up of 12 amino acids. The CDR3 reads CASSPDQETQYF. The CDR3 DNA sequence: TGCGCCAGCAGCCCGGACCAAGAGACCCAGTACTTC.

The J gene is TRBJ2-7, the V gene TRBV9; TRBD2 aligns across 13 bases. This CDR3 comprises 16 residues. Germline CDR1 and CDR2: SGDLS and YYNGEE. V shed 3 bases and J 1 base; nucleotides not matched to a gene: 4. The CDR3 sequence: CASSARTSGSSYEQYF. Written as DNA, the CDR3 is TGTGCCAGCAGCGCCCGGACTAGCGGGAGTTCCTACGAGCAGTACTTC.

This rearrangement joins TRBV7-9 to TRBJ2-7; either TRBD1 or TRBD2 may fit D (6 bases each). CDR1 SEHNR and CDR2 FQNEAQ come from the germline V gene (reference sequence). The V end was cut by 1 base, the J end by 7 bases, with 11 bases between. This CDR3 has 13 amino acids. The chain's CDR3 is CASSLGEGGEQYF. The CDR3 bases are TGTGCCAGCAGCTTAGGAGAAGGGGGGGAGCAGTACTTC.

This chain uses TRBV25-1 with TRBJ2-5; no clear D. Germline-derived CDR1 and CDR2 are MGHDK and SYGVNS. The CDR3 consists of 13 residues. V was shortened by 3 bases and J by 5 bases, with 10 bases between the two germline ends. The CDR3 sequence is CASSDGVGETQYF. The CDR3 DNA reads TGTGCCAGCAGTGATGGGGTGGGGGAGACCCAGTACTTC.

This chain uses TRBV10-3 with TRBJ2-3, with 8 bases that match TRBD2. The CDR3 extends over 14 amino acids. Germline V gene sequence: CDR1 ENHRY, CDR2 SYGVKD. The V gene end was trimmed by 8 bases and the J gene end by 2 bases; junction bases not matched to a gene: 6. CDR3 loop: CAIRRGLDTDTQYF. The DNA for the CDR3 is TGTGCCATCCGCAGGGGACTAGACACAGATACGCAGTATTTT.

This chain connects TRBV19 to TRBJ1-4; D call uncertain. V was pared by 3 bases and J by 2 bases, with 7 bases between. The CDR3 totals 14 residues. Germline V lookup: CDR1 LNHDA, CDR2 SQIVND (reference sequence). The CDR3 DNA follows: TGTGCCAGTAGTATGCGAGGGACTAATGAAAAACTGTTTTTT. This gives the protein CASSMRGTNEKLFF.

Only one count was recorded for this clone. This CDR3 is CASSLGRGEAFF. The CDR3 bases are TGTGCCAGCAGCTTAGGTAGGGGTGAAGCTTTCTTT. The chain uses TRBV7-2 and TRBJ1-1; D may be TRBD1 (5 bases). CDR3 length: 12 amino acids. Germline V CDR1 and CDR2: SGHTA, FQGNSA. V lost 1 base, J lost 7 bases, and 7 bases lay in between.